This T cell receptor (beta chain) comes out of a study of control samples from healthy donors and cancer patients. Produced via immunoSEQ multiplex PCR; TCRdb's table is partial and in-frame only. Among 95,000 to 110,000 clones, about 89% were seen once, and the ten largest hold about 19%. The CDR3 sequence is 14 residues long. CDR1 is GTSNPN, CDR2 SVGIG, per germline (reference sequence). V was trimmed by 1 base and J by 8 bases, leaving 17 bases between them. The receptor was isolated from a man in his sixties with lung cancer. The sequenced sample was PBMCs. The chain recombines TRBV30 with TRBJ1-2; D possibly corresponds to TRBD1 (6 bases). The CDR3 here is CAWSGLGGLSGYTF. For the CDR3, the DNA is TGTGCCTGGAGTGGCCTCGGGGGGCTTTCGGGCTACACCTTC.